This TCR beta chain was captured by sequencing in a study of blood T cells in healthy people across ages. The individuals who served as donors were healthy Caucasians living in Russia, aged roughly 6 to 95. Study-level points and caveats: It was held that the diversity estimates obtained from one million T cells were underestimates. The study found more naive CD4+ cells and higher diversity in long-lived than aged donors.

This CDR3 has 15 amino acids. Trimming at V came to 1 base and at J to 4 bases, leaving 0 bases not matched to a gene. Looked up from germline, CDR1 is MGHDK and CDR2 is SYGVNS. About this clonotype itself: Its antigen is unidentified.

For the second PCR, which ran for 7 to 11 cycles, a sample-barcoded 5' primer and a J-beta primer mix were used. MiXCR, run by TCRdb on the 5' RACE reads, gives a single entry per CDR3 protein. Of 1.4 million to 1.5 million distinct CDR3 sequences in the sample, around two fifths were seen once. Sequencing used blood. This TCR came from a woman aged 18-29 years in good health. The rearrangement links TRBV25-1 to TRBJ2-1, with 11 bases aligning to TRBD2. This chain's CDR3 is CASSESSGRYNEQFF. DNA of the CDR3: TGTGCCAGCAGTGAATCTAGCGGGAGGTACAATGAGCAGTTCTTC. Looking up the rest from reference TRBV25-1 and TRBJ2-1 gives the full variable domain: EADIYQTPRYLVIGTGKKITLECSQTMGHDKMYWYQQDPGMELHLIHYSYGVNSTEKGDLSSESTVSRIRTEHFPLTLESARPSHTSQYLCASSESSGRYNEQFFGPGTRLTVL.